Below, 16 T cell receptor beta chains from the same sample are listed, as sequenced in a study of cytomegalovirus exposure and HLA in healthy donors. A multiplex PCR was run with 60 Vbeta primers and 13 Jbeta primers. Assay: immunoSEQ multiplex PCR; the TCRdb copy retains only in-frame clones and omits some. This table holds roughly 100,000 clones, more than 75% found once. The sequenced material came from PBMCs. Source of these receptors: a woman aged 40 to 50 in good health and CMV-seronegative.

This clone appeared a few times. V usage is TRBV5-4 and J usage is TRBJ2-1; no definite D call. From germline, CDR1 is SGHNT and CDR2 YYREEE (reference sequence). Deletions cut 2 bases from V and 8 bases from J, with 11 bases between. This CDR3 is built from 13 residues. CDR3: CASSFSVRDEQFF. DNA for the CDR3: TGTGCCAGCAGCTTTTCCGTTCGGGATGAGCAGTTCTTC.

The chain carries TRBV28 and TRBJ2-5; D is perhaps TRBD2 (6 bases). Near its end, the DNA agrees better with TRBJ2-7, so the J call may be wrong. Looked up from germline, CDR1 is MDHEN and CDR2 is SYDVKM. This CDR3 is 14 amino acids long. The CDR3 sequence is CASSPWGVPYEQYF. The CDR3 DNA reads TGTGCCAGCAGTCCGTGGGGGGTACCCTACGAGCAGTACTTC.

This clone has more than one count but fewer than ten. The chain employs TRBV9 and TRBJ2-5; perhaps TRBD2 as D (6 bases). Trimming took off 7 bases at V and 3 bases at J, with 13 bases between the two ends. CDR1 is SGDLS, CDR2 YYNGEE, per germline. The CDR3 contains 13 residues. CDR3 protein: CASGNGGEETQYF. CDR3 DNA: TGTGCCAGCGGTAACGGAGGGGAAGAGACCCAGTACTTC.

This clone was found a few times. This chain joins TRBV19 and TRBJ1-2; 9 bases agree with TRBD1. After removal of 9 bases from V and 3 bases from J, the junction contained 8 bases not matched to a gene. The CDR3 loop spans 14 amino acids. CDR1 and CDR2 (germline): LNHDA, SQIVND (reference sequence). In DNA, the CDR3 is TGTGCCAGCCGGACAGGGGTTGATTACTATGGCTACACCTTC. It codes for CASRTGVDYYGYTF.

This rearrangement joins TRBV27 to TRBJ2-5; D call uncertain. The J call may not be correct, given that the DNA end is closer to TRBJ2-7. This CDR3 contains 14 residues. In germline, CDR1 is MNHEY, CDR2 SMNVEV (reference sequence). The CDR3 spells CASSSSLLIYEQYF. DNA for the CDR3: TGTGCCAGCAGTTCGTCTCTTTTGATATACGAGCAGTACTTC.

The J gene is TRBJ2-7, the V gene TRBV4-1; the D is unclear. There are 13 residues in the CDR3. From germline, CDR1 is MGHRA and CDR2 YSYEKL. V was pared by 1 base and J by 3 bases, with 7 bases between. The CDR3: CASSQVNSYEQYF. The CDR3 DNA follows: TGCGCCAGCAGCCAAGTTAACAGCTACGAGCAGTACTTC.

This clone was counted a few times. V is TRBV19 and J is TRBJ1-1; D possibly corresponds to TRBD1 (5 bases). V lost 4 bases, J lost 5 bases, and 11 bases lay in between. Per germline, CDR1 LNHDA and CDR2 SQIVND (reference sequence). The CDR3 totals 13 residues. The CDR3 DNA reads TGTGCCAGTAGTACTCAGGGATGGACTGAAGCTTTCTTT. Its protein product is CASSTQGWTEAFF. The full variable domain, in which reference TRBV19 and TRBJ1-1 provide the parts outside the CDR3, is DGGITQSPKYLFRKEGQNVTLSCEQNLNHDAMYWYRQDPGQGLRLIYYSQIVNDFQKGDIAEGYSVSREKKESFPLTVTSAQKNPTAFYLCASSTQGWTEAFFGQGTRLTVV.

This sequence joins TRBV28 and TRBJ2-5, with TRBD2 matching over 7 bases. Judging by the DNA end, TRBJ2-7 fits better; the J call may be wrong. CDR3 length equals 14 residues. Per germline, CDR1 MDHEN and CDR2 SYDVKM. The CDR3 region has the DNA TGTGCCAGCACCCCCGGGGGGACCCTCTACGAGCAGTACTTC. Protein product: CASTPGGTLYEQYF.

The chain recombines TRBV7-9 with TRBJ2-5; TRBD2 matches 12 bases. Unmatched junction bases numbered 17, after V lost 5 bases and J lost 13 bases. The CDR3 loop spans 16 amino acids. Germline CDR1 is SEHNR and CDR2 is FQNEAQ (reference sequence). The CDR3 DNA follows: TGTGCCAGCAGCCCCGGACTAGCGGGGTCCCTAGCGACGCTGTACTTC. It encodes CASSPGLAGSLATLYF.

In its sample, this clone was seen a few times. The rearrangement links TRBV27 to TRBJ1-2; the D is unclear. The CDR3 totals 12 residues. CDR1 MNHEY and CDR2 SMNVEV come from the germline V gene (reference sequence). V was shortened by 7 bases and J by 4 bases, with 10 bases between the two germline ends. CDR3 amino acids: CASKSGPYGYTF. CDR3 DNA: TGTGCCAGCAAGTCAGGTCCCTATGGCTACACCTTC.

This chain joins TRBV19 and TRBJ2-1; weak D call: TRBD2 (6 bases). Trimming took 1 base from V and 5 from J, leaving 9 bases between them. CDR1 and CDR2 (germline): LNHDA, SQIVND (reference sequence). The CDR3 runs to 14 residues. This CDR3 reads CASSIGWTNNEQFF. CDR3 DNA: TGTGCCAGTAGTATAGGGTGGACTAACAATGAGCAGTTCTTC.

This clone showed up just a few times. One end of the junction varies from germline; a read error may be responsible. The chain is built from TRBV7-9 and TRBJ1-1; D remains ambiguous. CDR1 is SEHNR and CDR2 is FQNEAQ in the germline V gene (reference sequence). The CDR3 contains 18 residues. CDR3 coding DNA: TGTTCCAGCAGCTTGTATCGACGGAGCCGCAGTTTGAACACTGAAGCTTTCTTT. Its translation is CSSSLYRRSRSLNTEAFF.

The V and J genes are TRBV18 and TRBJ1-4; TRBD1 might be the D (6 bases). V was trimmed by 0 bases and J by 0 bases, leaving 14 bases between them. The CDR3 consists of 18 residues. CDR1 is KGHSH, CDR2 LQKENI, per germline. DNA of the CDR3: TGTGCCAGCTCACCACCGCGTCAGGGGCTTGCAACTAATGAAAAACTGTTTTTT. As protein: CASSPPRQGLATNEKLFF.

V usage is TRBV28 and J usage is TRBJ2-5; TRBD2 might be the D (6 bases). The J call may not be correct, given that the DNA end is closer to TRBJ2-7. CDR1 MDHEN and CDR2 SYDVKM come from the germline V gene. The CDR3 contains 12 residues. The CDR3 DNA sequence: TGTGCCGCGGGACGGATCCCCTACGAGCAGTACTTC. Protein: CAAGRIPYEQYF.

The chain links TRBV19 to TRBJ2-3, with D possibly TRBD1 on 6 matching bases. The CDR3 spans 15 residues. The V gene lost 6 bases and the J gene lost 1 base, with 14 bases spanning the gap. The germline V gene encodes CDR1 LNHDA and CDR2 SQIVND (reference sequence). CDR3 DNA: TGTGCCAGTAGCCCCAGGGGATGGGGCACAGATACGCAGTATTTT. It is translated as CASSPRGWGTDTQYF.

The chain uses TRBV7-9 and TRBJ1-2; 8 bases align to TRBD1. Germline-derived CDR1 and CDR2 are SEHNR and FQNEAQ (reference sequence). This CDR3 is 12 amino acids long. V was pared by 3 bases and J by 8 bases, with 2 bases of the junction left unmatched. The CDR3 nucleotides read TGTGCCAGCAGCTTGACAGGGGTAGGCTACACCTTC. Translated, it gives CASSLTGVGYTF. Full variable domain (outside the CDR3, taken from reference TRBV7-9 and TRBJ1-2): DTGVSQNPRHKITKRGQNVTFRCDPISEHNRLYWYRQTLGQGPEFLTYFQNEAQLEKSRLLSDRFSAERPKGSFSTLEIQRTEQGDSAMYLCASSLTGVGYTFGSGTRLTVV.